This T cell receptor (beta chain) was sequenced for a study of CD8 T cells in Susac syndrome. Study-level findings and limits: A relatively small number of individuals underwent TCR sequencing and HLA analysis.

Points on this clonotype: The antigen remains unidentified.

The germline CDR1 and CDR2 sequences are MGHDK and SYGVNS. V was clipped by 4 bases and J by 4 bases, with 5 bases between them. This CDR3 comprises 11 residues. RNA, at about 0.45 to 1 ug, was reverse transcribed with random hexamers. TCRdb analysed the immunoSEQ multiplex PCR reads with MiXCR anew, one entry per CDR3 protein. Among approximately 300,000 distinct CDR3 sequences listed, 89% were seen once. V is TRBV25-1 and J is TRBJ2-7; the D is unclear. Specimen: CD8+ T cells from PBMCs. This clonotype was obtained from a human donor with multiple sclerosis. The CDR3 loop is CASSAIYEQYF. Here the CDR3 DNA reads TGTGCCAGCAGTGCCATATACGAGCAGTACTTC.